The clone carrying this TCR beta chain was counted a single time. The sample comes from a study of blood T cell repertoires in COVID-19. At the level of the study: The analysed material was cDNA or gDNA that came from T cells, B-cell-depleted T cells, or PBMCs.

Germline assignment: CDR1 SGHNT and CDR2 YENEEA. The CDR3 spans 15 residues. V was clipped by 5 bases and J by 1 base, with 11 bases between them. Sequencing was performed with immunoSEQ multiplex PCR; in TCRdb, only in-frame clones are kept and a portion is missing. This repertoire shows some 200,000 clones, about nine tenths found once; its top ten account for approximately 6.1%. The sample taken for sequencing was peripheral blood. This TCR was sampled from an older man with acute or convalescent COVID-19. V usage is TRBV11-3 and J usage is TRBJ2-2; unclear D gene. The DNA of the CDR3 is TGTGCCAGCAGCGGCGACACCTTGAACACCGGGGAGCTGTTTTTT. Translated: CASSGDTLNTGELFF.